These 18 T cell receptor beta chains share one sample of origin, sequenced in a study of PD-1 blockade in classical Hodgkin lymphoma (dated by TCRdb to about 2020). The time point label here, explained by the study, means: cycle 1 day 1 (C1D1), immediately before nivolumab initiation. Every trial patient had relapsed after autologous stem cell transplantation, and cohorts A, B and C differed in prior brentuximab vedotin exposure. The library came from the immunoSEQ multiplex PCR assay. This is the immuneACCESS table as TCRdb keeps it, with only in-frame sequences that have V and J called. A part of the clones is gone; compared with another copy, unresolved V genes explain less than half, and the rest is unexplained. Counted in this sample were 10,000 to 15,000 clones; around 92% of them appeared once. Of the sample, about 10% falls within the top ten clones. Material: peripheral blood mononuclear cells (PBMCs), obtained at baseline. Receptor source: a human donor with classical Hodgkin lymphoma.

The chain links TRBV7-2 to TRBJ1-2; the D gene is possibly TRBD1 (6 bases). Between the trimmed V and J ends, which lost 3 bases and 6 bases, there was a span of 14 bases. Germline V gene sequence: CDR1 SGHTA, CDR2 FQGNSA. This CDR3 has 14 residues. CDR3 nucleotides: TGTGCCAGCAGCTTTGAACAGGGCAATAATGGCTACACCTTC. It yields the protein CASSFEQGNNGYTF.

This chain connects TRBV7-8 to TRBJ2-7; 8 positions match TRBD2. V dropped 0 bases and J dropped 2; count of bases not matched to a gene: 3. The CDR3 spans 15 residues. In germline, CDR1 is SGHVS, CDR2 FQNEAQ. This CDR3 is CASSLAERGTYEQYF. CDR3 DNA sequence: TGTGCCAGCAGCTTAGCGGAGCGGGGGACCTACGAGCAGTACTTC.

This clone showed up just once. V is TRBV5-1 and J is TRBJ2-2; no definite D call. The CDR3 consists of 15 residues. Trimming removed 0 bases at V and 4 bases at J, with 10 bases between. Germline values: CDR1 SGHRS, CDR2 YFSETQ. CDR3 region: CASSLASSFTGELFF. CDR3 sequence (DNA): TGCGCCAGCAGCTTGGCAAGCAGCTTCACCGGGGAGCTGTTTTTT.

The chain carries TRBV29-1 and TRBJ2-2; possible D gene TRBD1, 6 bases. The germline V gene has CDR1 SQVTM and CDR2 ANQGSEA. The CDR3 extends over 13 amino acids. V shed 6 bases and J shed 2 bases, with 10 bases lying between them. CDR3 sequence reads: CSVRDTNTGELFF. DNA for the CDR3: TGCAGCGTCCGGGACACAAACACCGGGGAGCTGTTTTTT.

The rearrangement links TRBV15 to TRBJ1-4; the D is unclear. Germline CDR1 reads LNHNV; CDR2 reads YYDKDF (reference sequence). Trimming removed 1 base from V and 7 bases from J, with 10 bases in between. The CDR3 covers 14 residues. CDR3 in DNA: TGTGCCACCAGCAGAGGCGGGGTTGGTGAAAAACTGTTTTTT. It encodes CATSRGGVGEKLFF.

This clone was detected only once. The chain carries TRBV9 and TRBJ2-1; 9 nucleotides line up with TRBD2. In germline, CDR1 is SGDLS, CDR2 YYNGEE. The CDR3 loop spans 14 amino acids. J lost 9 bases, V lost 3 bases, and 7 bases had no gene match. CDR3 residues: CASSGSSGVVEQFF. For the CDR3, the DNA is TGTGCCAGCAGCGGATCTAGCGGGGTGGTTGAGCAGTTCTTC.

The chain has TRBV7-3 and TRBJ1-2, with D unclear. Per the germline V gene, CDR1 is SGHTA and CDR2 is FQGTGA. The CDR3 extends over 17 amino acids. V lost 7 bases, J lost 0 bases, and 21 bases lay in between. The CDR3 sequence: CASTIGSGFLANYGYTF. CDR3 nucleotides: TGTGCCAGCACCATTGGTTCAGGTTTCTTAGCTAACTATGGCTACACCTTC. Full variable domain (missing parts from reference TRBV7-3 and TRBJ1-2): GAGVSQTPSNKVTEKGKYVELRCDPISGHTALYWYRQSLGQGPEFLIYFQGTGAADDSGLPNDRFFAVRPEGSVSTLKIQRTERGDSAVYLCASTIGSGFLANYGYTFGSGTRLTVV.

The chain employs TRBV5-4 and TRBJ2-2, with TRBD2 identical over 7 bases. V lost 4 bases and J lost 6; bases outside the gene matches: 6. This CDR3 contains 14 residues. CDR1 is SGHNT, CDR2 YYREEE, per germline (reference sequence). CDR3 nucleotide sequence: TGTGCCAGCAGCCCGGGGGAGGGTCCCGGGGAGCTGTTTTTT. It specifies CASSPGEGPGELFF.

This clone was found a few times. V and J are TRBV5-1 and TRBJ1-2, with D possibly TRBD1 on 6 matching bases. V shed 4 bases and J shed 10 bases, with 20 bases lying between them. This CDR3 is 14 amino acids long. Germline V lookup: CDR1 SGHRS, CDR2 YFSETQ. In nucleotides, the CDR3 is TGCGCCAGCAGCCCCGGGAGGGACATGTCCTCCTACACCTTC. Translating it yields CASSPGRDMSSYTF.

The V gene is TRBV21-1, the J gene TRBJ1-2; the DNA was not compared with TRBD1, the D call given in the table. TRBV21-1 is marked as a pseudogene. The CDR3 loop spans 18 amino acids. The CDR3 DNA reads TGTGCCAGCAGCCCTCGCTCCTCACAGGGGGCCTTTTCTTATGGCTACACCTTC. Translating gives CASSPRSSQGAFSYGYTF.

The genes are TRBV18 and TRBJ1-4; D unresolved. V was pared by 0 bases and J by 7 bases, with 9 bases between. Germline assignment: CDR1 KGHSH and CDR2 LQKENI. The CDR3 sequence is 14 residues long. This CDR3 reads CASSPPKGIEKLFF. The CDR3 bases are TGTGCCAGCTCACCACCGAAAGGGATTGAAAAACTGTTTTTT. The complete variable domain, with remaining parts taken from reference TRBV18 and TRBJ1-4, reads NAGVMQNPRHLVRRRGQEARLRCSPMKGHSHVYWYRQLPEEGLKFMVYLQKENIIDESGMPKERFSAEFPKEGPSILRIQQVVRGDSAAYFCASSPPKGIEKLFFGSGTQLSVL.

This chain links TRBV2 with TRBJ1-5; no clear D. Germline V gives CDR1 SNHLY, CDR2 FYNNEI. CDR3 length: 13 residues. V was trimmed by 2 bases and J by 2 bases, leaving 4 bases between them. The CDR3 DNA sequence: TGTGCCAGCAGTGAACAAGGCAATCAGCCCCAGCATTTT. This sequence encodes CASSEQGNQPQHF.

This chain joins TRBV6-1 and TRBJ1-2; the D is unclear. The V end lost 6 bases, the J end lost 8 bases, and 19 bases lay between the germline ends. Looked up from germline, CDR1 is MNHNS and CDR2 is SASEGT. There are 14 residues in the CDR3. The CDR3 DNA reads TGTGCCAGCAGCGGCTTGTCCCTTGGAGGAGGCTACACCTTC. Translating gives CASSGLSLGGGYTF.

V gene TRBV6-6 combines with J gene TRBJ1-5; D unclear. The V gene's germline CDR1 is MNHNY and CDR2 SVGAGI (reference sequence). The CDR3 contains 16 residues. Between the trimmed V and J ends, which lost 6 bases and 4 bases, there was a span of 19 bases. The DNA for the CDR3 is TGTGCCAGCAGCACTGAACCGGCAGCCCTGAATCAGCCCCAGCATTTT. It is translated as CASSTEPAALNQPQHF.

The genes are TRBV6-1 and TRBJ1-4; no clear D gene. Germline V lookup: CDR1 MNHNS, CDR2 SASEGT. V was clipped by 3 bases and J by 9 bases, with 11 bases between them. The CDR3 loop spans 13 amino acids. The CDR3 coding sequence is TGTGCCAGCAGTGATGGGGTTCTGAAAAAACTGTTTTTT. It codes for CASSDGVLKKLFF.

This chain connects TRBV7-9 to TRBJ2-5, with 8 bases aligning to TRBD2. The CDR3 consists of 14 residues. Germline V lookup: CDR1 SEHNR, CDR2 FQNEAQ (reference sequence). Germline trimming cut 4 bases from V and 6 bases from J; bases unmatched to any gene: 7. The CDR3: CASSSPAGGKTQYF. The CDR3 DNA reads as TGTGCCAGCAGCTCCCCTGCGGGGGGAAAGACCCAGTACTTC.

V usage is TRBV6-5 and J usage is TRBJ1-2, with 9 bases fitting TRBD1. CDR1 and CDR2 (germline): MNHEY, SVGAGI. J was trimmed by 9 bases and V by 7 bases; bases with no gene match: 12. The CDR3 loop spans 14 amino acids. The CDR3 here is CASTLGGQGRSYTF. The CDR3 nucleotides are TGTGCCAGCACCCTAGGCGGACAGGGGAGAAGCTACACCTTC.

The chain links TRBV2 to TRBJ2-1, with a possible D match to TRBD1 (6 bases). Germline V gives CDR1 SNHLY, CDR2 FYNNEI. V dropped 8 bases and J dropped 10 bases, with 12 bases sitting between them. This CDR3 region has 11 residues. Here the CDR3 reads CASQAGTEQFF. DNA of the CDR3: TGTGCCAGCCAAGCCGGGACAGAGCAGTTCTTC.